This TCR beta chain emerged from a study of T-cell reconstitution after alpha-beta-depleted transplantation in children. General observations from the study: The study traced high day-60 TCRbeta diversity in some patients to surviving recipient T cells and thymic progenitors. Alpha-beta T cells present about two months after transplant were reported to originate from several hundred expanded graft clones. The authors attributed T-cell counts and diversity one year after transplant mostly to newly produced T cells.

Preparation of the TCRbeta library was carried out with unique molecular identifiers. One entry per CDR3 protein, called by TCRdb with MiXCR from the PCR reads. Of 900,000 or so distinct CDR3 sequences listed, 15% to 20% are singletons. The CDR3 is made up of 9 amino acids. Germline V gene sequence: CDR1 MNHEY, CDR2 SMNVEV (reference sequence). Trimming removed 8 bases at V and 8 bases at J, with 6 bases between. About this clonotype itself: Its antigen is as yet unknown.

Sequencing used PBMCs, mostly from graft donor cells, obtained 360 days after TCRalphabeta/CD19-depleted stem cell transplant. This TCR derives from a male patient younger than 18 who had a stem cell transplant for acute lymphoblastic leukemia, so the T cells may come from the graft donor. The V call is TRBV27, the J call TRBJ1-2; no clear D. CDR3 in DNA: TGTGCCAGCGAACTGGGCTACACCTTC. Translating it yields CASELGYTF.